What follows are 5 T cell receptor beta chains derived from one specimen sequenced in a study of T cell responses to AZD1222 COVID-19 vaccine. Measured with immunoSEQ multiplex PCR; TCRdb has only the in-frame clones, and not every one. The table lists around 180,000 clones, more than 70% of them singletons. The source was peripheral blood, collected 28 days after the second AZD1222 dose. Source of these receptors: an adult who received the AZD1222 COVID-19 vaccine.

This chain joins TRBV6-5 and TRBJ1-5; D not certain. Germline loops: CDR1 MNHEY, CDR2 SVGAGI. The CDR3 contains 14 residues. Trimming took off 6 bases at V and 4 bases at J, with 13 bases between the two ends. In nucleotides, the CDR3 is TGTGCCAGCAGCTCCGGGTCCCTTAATCAGCCCCAGCATTTT. This translates into CASSSGSLNQPQHF.

This chain joins TRBV19 and TRBJ2-4, with 9 bases matching TRBD2. Germline lookup yields CDR1 LNHDA and CDR2 SQIVND (reference sequence). Germline trimming cut 0 bases from V and 2 bases from J; bases unmatched to any gene: 2. The CDR3 sequence is 16 residues long. The CDR3 coding sequence is TGTGCCAGTAGTATAGATGGGACTAGCCCCAAAAACATTCAGTACTTC. Encoded protein: CASSIDGTSPKNIQYF.

The chain joins TRBV10-3 to TRBJ1-6; D is undetermined. This CDR3 region has 13 residues. Germline V lookup: CDR1 ENHRY, CDR2 SYGVKD. V lost 3 bases and J lost 10, with 10 bases in between. The CDR3 DNA is TGTGCCATCAGTGAAAACAGAGGGTCACCCCTCCACTTT. Protein product: CAISENRGSPLHF.

This chain links TRBV19 with TRBJ1-2, with 8 bases fitting TRBD1. This CDR3 contains 14 residues. After removal of 3 bases from V and 8 bases from J, the junction contained 8 bases not matched to a gene. CDR1 and CDR2 from the germline V gene are LNHDA and SQIVND (reference sequence). The CDR3 loop reads CASSMIGQGSGYTF. CDR3 nucleotides: TGTGCCAGTAGTATGATCGGACAGGGTTCAGGCTACACCTTC.

This clone appeared a few times. The V call is TRBV7-3, the J call TRBJ2-1; TRBD2 matches 9 bases. V dropped 0 bases and J dropped 9; count of bases not matched to a gene: 9. The germline V gene has CDR1 SGHTA and CDR2 FQGTGA. CDR3 size: 16 residues. The CDR3 is CASSLTAGGASGEQFF. The CDR3 nucleotides are TGTGCCAGCAGCTTAACGGCGGGAGGGGCCTCCGGTGAGCAGTTCTTC.